One TCR beta chain is described in this entry. Its target is not known. This sample is drawn from a study of monozygotic twins with inflammatory bowel disease. This CDR3 is built from 17 residues. Germline V gene data show CDR1 as KGHSH and CDR2 as LQKENI. Two nested PCRs, around 16 and 10 cycles, amplified TCRalpha and TCRbeta cDNA. From the 5' RACE reads, TCRdb lists one entry per CDR3 protein and no DNA. The table lists about 440,000 distinct CDR3 sequences. Study results and limitations: The analysis yielded no support for one strong signal or clonotype associated with IBD.

This clonotype was sampled from a human donor with ulcerative colitis or Crohn's disease, or a healthy co-twin of an affected twin (not recorded which). Material for sequencing was blood. V is TRBV18 and J is TRBJ1-3. The CDR3 loop reads CASSPRQDAASVGTIYF. The entire variable domain, with the rest obtained from reference TRBV18 and TRBJ1-3, is as follows: NAGVMQNPRHLVRRRGQEARLRCSPMKGHSHVYWYRQLPEEGLKFMVYLQKENIIDESGMPKERFSAEFPKEGPSILRIQQVVRGDSAAYFCASSPRQDAASVGTIYFGEGSWLTVV.